These 24 T cell receptor beta chains were all obtained from the same sample, sequenced in a study of molecular identifiers for immune sequencing clone quantification. TCRdb itself ran the PCR reads through MiXCR, one entry per CDR3 protein. Here the sample spans just over 35,000 distinct CDR3 sequences, roughly 19% being singletons. Input material: naive CD8+ T cells from blood, with Jurkat cell RNA spiked in. Noted subset: FACS-sorted CD8+CD4-CCR7+CD45RA+ naive T cells. The receptors were sampled from a human donor in good health. Some libraries in this study had Jurkat cell RNA spiked in.

With regard to this clonotype: A read error may explain this, as a much larger clone is one base away. The rearrangement links TRBV6-2 or TRBV6-3 to TRBJ2-2; 9 bases are shared with TRBD2. Germline CDR1 is MNHEY and CDR2 is SVGEGT. Losses at the gene ends were 8 bases for V and 4 bases for J; bases not matched to a gene: 5. This CDR3 region has 14 residues. CDR3: CASAGGQSTGELFF. CDR3 DNA sequence: TGTGCCAGCGCGGGGGGGCAGTCCACCGGGGAGCTGTTTTTT.

This clonotype has a count of ten or more. V gene TRBV4-1 combines with J gene TRBJ2-7, with TRBD1 matching 9 bases. V was clipped by 2 bases and J by 3 bases; unmatched bases: 5. The CDR3 is 15 residues long. Looked up from germline, CDR1 is MGHRA and CDR2 is YSYEKL. The CDR3 spells CASSQLTGGVYEQYF. The CDR3 nucleotides are TGCGCCAGCAGCCAACTGACAGGGGGTGTCTACGAGCAGTACTTC.

There are a few counts of this clonotype. The gene calls are TRBV7-3 and TRBJ2-3, with D possibly being TRBD2 (6 bases). V lost 4 bases and J 0 bases, leaving 17 bases between the germline ends. Looked up from germline, CDR1 is SGHTA and CDR2 is FQGTGA. The CDR3 sequence is 17 residues long. The CDR3: CASSSDPDGGSTDTQYF. CDR3 in DNA: TGTGCCAGCAGCTCCGATCCGGATGGGGGGAGCACAGATACGCAGTATTTT.

This clonotype was seen more than once but under ten times. This rearrangement joins TRBV4-1 to TRBJ2-5; 7 nucleotides agree with TRBD1. CDR3 length: 16 residues. Trimming took 4 bases from V and 3 from J; bases not matched to a gene: 11. Germline loops: CDR1 MGHRA, CDR2 YSYEKL. The CDR3: CASSLRQGDPKETQYF. CDR3 nucleotides: TGCGCCAGCAGCCTCAGACAGGGCGACCCCAAAGAGACCCAGTACTTC.

This clonotype occurred a few times. This chain uses TRBV7-9 with TRBJ2-5, with D perhaps being TRBD1 or TRBD2 (5 bases each). CDR1 and CDR2 (germline): SEHNR, FQNEAQ (reference sequence). The CDR3 covers 14 residues. V was clipped by 4 bases and J by 5 bases, with 14 bases between them. The DNA for the CDR3 is TGTGCCAGCAGCTCTCAGAGGGGTACGGAGACCCAGTACTTC. The encoded protein is CASSSQRGTETQYF.

This clonotype was counted many times. This chain uses TRBV9 with TRBJ2-7; D might be TRBD2 (6 bases). V shed 4 bases and J shed 3 bases, with 11 bases lying between them. CDR1 is SGDLS, CDR2 YYNGEE, per germline. This CDR3 has 13 amino acids. The CDR3 spells CASSSASDYEQYF. CDR3 DNA: TGTGCCAGCAGCTCGGCTAGCGACTACGAGCAGTACTTC.

Sample share makes this clonotype medium-sized. V usage is TRBV7-2 and J usage is TRBJ2-7; 8 positions agree with TRBD1. V lost 4 bases to trimming and J lost 3 bases; unmatched junction nucleotides: 8. This CDR3 spans 15 amino acids. CDR1 and CDR2 (germline): SGHTA, FQGNSA. The CDR3 protein is CASSSGQGRYYEQYF. DNA for the CDR3: TGTGCCAGCAGCTCCGGACAGGGCCGGTACTACGAGCAGTACTTC.

This clonotype was counted a few times. The junction does not match germline at one end; this may be a read error. V gene TRBV19 combines with J gene TRBJ2-7; D unresolved. The CDR3 is 13 amino acids. Germline CDR1 is LNHDA and CDR2 is SQIVND (reference sequence). The CDR3 spells CAGSIGTRNEQYF. The CDR3, as DNA: TGTGCCGGTAGTATAGGAACGCGGAACGAGCAGTACTTC.

Many counts were recorded for this clonotype. The chain recombines TRBV6-5 with TRBJ2-5, with 10 bases lining up with TRBD2. The CDR3 length is 13 residues. Germline V lookup: CDR1 MNHEY, CDR2 SVGAGI. The trim removed 4 bases at V and 7 bases at J, leaving 3 bases unmatched. The CDR3 coding sequence is TGTGCCAGCAGTTCCAGCGGGGGGGGGACCCAGTACTTC. It yields the protein CASSSSGGGTQYF.

This clonotype was picked up a small number of times. This clone may be a read error of a much larger clone one base away. The CDR3, as DNA: TGTGCCAGCAGCTTAGAGGGGCAGAGCATGAACACTGAAGCTTTCTTT. This codes for CASSLEGQSMNTEAFF. This chain uses TRBV7-8 with TRBJ1-1, with a possible D match to TRBD1 (5 bases). Trimming stripped 1 base from V and 0 bases from J, with 12 bases between. The CDR3 loop spans 16 amino acids. Germline assignment: CDR1 SGHVS and CDR2 FQNEAQ.

This clonotype was recorded a few times. This clone may be a read error of a much larger clone one base away. Written as DNA, the CDR3 is TGTGCCAGCAGTGGACTAGCGGGACTTACAGATACGCAGTATTTT. It encodes CASSGLAGLTDTQYF. J is TRBJ2-3 and V is TRBV6-1, with 11 bases matching TRBD2. The junction had 3 bases not matched to a gene; V was cut back by 4 bases and J by 3 bases. Germline CDR1 MNHNS, CDR2 SASEGT. This CDR3 is 15 amino acids long.

This clonotype has just a few counts. Here the CDR3 DNA reads TGTGCCAGCAGCATCTACCCCCAGGACGAGCAGTACTTC. This codes for CASSIYPQDEQYF. V and J are TRBV27 and TRBJ2-7; D is undetermined. V was pared by 6 bases and J by 5 bases, with 14 bases between. The germline V gene has CDR1 MNHEY and CDR2 SMNVEV (reference sequence). This CDR3 comprises 13 residues.

This clonotype came up many times. The chain carries TRBV28 and TRBJ2-5; 9 bases fit TRBD1. V shed 1 base and J 2 bases; nucleotides not matched to a gene: 2. The CDR3 has 15 amino acids. Germline CDR1 and CDR2: MDHEN and SYDVKM. CDR3 DNA: TGTGCCAGCAGTTTATTGGGACAGGGACAAGAGACCCAGTACTTC. Translation gives CASSLLGQGQETQYF. Full variable domain (remainder filled in from reference TRBV28 and TRBJ2-5): DVKVTQSSRYLVKRTGEKVFLECVQDMDHENMFWYRQDPGLGLRLIYFSYDVKMKEKGDIPEGYSVSREKKERFSLILESASTNQTSMYLCASSLLGQGQETQYFGPGTRLLVL.

Points on this clonotype: This may be a read error: a much more frequent sequence differs by one nucleotide. This rearrangement joins TRBV6-6 to TRBJ1-1; tentatively, D is TRBD1 (6 bases). This CDR3 region has 14 residues. Germline CDR1 is MNHNY and CDR2 is SVGAGI (reference sequence). The DNA for the CDR3 is TGTGCCAGCAGTCCCGAGGACAGAAACACTAAAGCTTTCTTT. Translating it yields CASSPEDRNTKAFF.

On this clonotype itself: Possible read error: a much larger clone is one base away. The chain carries TRBV9 and TRBJ2-5; 9 bases map to TRBD2. The length of the CDR3 is 15 residues. V dropped 0 bases and J dropped 4; count of bases not matched to a gene: 4. Germline V gene sequence: CDR1 SGDLS, CDR2 YYNGEE. The CDR3 loop reads CASSVGDSGGETQYF. In DNA form, the CDR3 reads TGTGCCAGCAGCGTAGGAGATAGCGGGGGAGAGACCCAGTACTTC.

A word on this clonotype: A single base separates this from a much larger clone, so it may be a read error. This rearrangement joins TRBV6-5 to TRBJ2-2; possible D gene TRBD2, 5 bases. Germline CDR1 MNHEY, CDR2 SVGAGI. The CDR3 totals 14 residues. Trimming took 1 base from V and 6 from J, leaving 9 bases between them. CDR3 sequence (DNA): TGTGCCAGCAGTTACTTAGACGGGGCCGGGGAGCTGTTTTTT. Translation: CASSYLDGAGELFF.

The rearrangement links TRBV27 to TRBJ1-5; the D gene is possibly TRBD1 (5 bases). The CDR3 is 18 residues long. In germline, CDR1 is MNHEY, CDR2 SMNVEV (reference sequence). The germline V and J ends were trimmed by 8 bases and 2 bases, with 25 bases remaining between them. The DNA for the CDR3 is TGTGCCAGCGCCGCACAAGGTTGGGGGTATTTGGGCAATCAGCCCCAGCATTTT. As protein: CASAAQGWGYLGNQPQHF.

This clonotype has just a few counts. The chain uses TRBV15 and TRBJ1-3; 7 bases map to TRBD1. CDR3 size: 16 residues. Looked up from germline, CDR1 is LNHNV and CDR2 is YYDKDF (reference sequence). Trimming at V came to 4 bases and at J to 0 bases, leaving 6 bases not matched to a gene. CDR3 loop: CATSIDRASSGNTIYF. CDR3 nucleotide sequence: TGTGCCACCAGCATAGACAGGGCGAGCTCTGGAAACACCATATATTTT.

As for this clonotype: A read error may explain this, as a much larger clone is one base away. The gene calls are TRBV15 and TRBJ2-1; D call uncertain. Per the germline V gene, CDR1 is LNHNV and CDR2 is YYDKDF (reference sequence). Trimming took 0 bases from V and 1 from J, leaving 7 bases between them. The CDR3 totals 15 residues. CDR3 region: CATSRDRSSYNEQFF. For the CDR3, the DNA is TGTGCCACCAGCAGAGATCGCAGTTCCTACAATGAGCAGTTCTTC.

The chain links TRBV29-1 to TRBJ2-7, with D possibly being TRBD1 (6 bases). The CDR3 length is 15 residues. Per the germline V gene, CDR1 is SQVTM and CDR2 is ANQGSEA. Trimming took off 0 bases at V and 1 base at J, with 13 bases between the two ends. CDR3: CSVEDRRTASYEQYF. The CDR3 region has the DNA TGCAGCGTTGAAGATCGACGGACAGCTTCCTACGAGCAGTACTTC.

This clonotype was seen many times. In DNA form, the CDR3 reads TGTGCCAGCAGTGAATTGGAAGGGTATTATACTGAAGCTTTCTTT. Protein sequence: CASSELEGYYTEAFF. The chain carries TRBV6-1 and TRBJ1-1; D is unresolved. The germline V and J ends were trimmed by 2 bases and 5 bases, with 15 bases remaining between them. Germline V lookup: CDR1 MNHNS, CDR2 SASEGT. The CDR3 length is 15 residues.

This clonotype showed up just a few times. A clone one base away is much larger, so this may be a read error. The chain recombines TRBV4-1 with TRBJ2-1, with 7 bases lining up with TRBD1. CDR1 MGHRA and CDR2 YSYEKL come from the germline V gene. The CDR3 is 14 amino acids. Trimming removed 4 bases from V and 8 bases from J; junction bases left unmatched: 8. The CDR3 sequence is CASSRGAGGHEQFF. The CDR3 bases are TGCGCCAGCAGCCGAGGCGCAGGGGGACATGAGCAGTTCTTC.

This clonotype was recorded at least ten times. The rearrangement links TRBV5-4 to TRBJ1-5, with TRBD1 as a possible D gene (5 bases). This CDR3 has 13 amino acids. The ends were cut back, 0 bases at V and 6 bases at J, with 7 bases in the middle. Germline CDR1 SGHNT, CDR2 YYREEE (reference sequence). The CDR3 sequence is CASSLGGAQPQHF. Here the CDR3 DNA reads TGTGCCAGCAGCTTGGGCGGGGCTCAGCCCCAGCATTTT.

A few counts support this clonotype. The rearrangement joins TRBV11-2 to TRBJ2-7; TRBD1 matches at 9 bases. CDR1 and CDR2 from the germline V gene are SGHAT and FQNNGV. V shed 2 bases and J 5 bases; nucleotides not matched to a gene: 7. CDR3 length: 15 amino acids. CDR3 sequence: CASSLPGQGYDEQYF. The CDR3 nucleotides are TGTGCCAGCAGCTTACCGGGACAGGGCTACGACGAGCAGTACTTC.